This T cell receptor beta chain was captured in a study of tissue T cells after allogeneic stem cell transplantation. The CDR3 runs to 15 residues. V lost 5 bases and J 4 bases, leaving 15 bases between the germline ends. CDR1 and CDR2 (germline): MNHEY, SVGEGT. Sequenced by immunoSEQ multiplex PCR; TCRdb stores in-frame clones only, minus some. The sample comprises 25,000 to 30,000 clones, about 85% of which are singletons, and less than 4.5% rests with the top ten. Notes on the study in general: Motif-based clustering found tissue-specific repertoire signatures shared across patients, though few clones were shared.

As for this clone: The antigen remains undetermined.

The receptor's source is a woman between 18 and 49 years old who later had graft-versus-host disease after an allogeneic stem cell transplant. The sequencing used blood, collected before transplantation. J is TRBJ1-5 and V is TRBV6-2 or TRBV6-3; the D gene is possibly TRBD1 (5 bases). The CDR3 sequence: CASSPRDVQNQPQHF. DNA of the CDR3: TGTGCCAGCAGTCCCCGGGACGTACAGAATCAGCCCCAGCATTTT.